Listed here is a single T cell receptor beta chain. Libraries were prepared by immunoSEQ multiplex PCR; TCRdb keeps only in-frame clonotypes and omits some of them. The table has 200,000 to 300,000 clones, 80% to 90% seen once. These data originate in a study of blood T cell repertoires in COVID-19. Adults between roughly 18 and 100 years of age took part from 24 US areas. Donors of Cohort 3 who recovered were those that had two negative PCRs, clearance, or symptom resolution. The sequence derives from a man aged 35-49 years who had recovered from COVID-19. What was sequenced was PBMCs or T cells enriched from blood (not recorded which).

This chain's CDR3 is CASSPIQGRPGANVLTF. CDR3 DNA sequence: TGTGCCAGCAGTCCCATACAGGGTAGGCCTGGGGCCAACGTCCTGACTTTC. The rearrangement joins TRBV27 to TRBJ2-6; a weak D match, TRBD1 (6 bases). Germline V gene sequence: CDR1 MNHEY, CDR2 SMNVEV (reference sequence). Trimming stripped 5 bases from V and 2 bases from J, with 16 bases between. CDR3 size: 17 residues. The variable domain in full, with the rest retrieved from reference TRBV27 and TRBJ2-6, is EAQVTQNPRYLITVTGKKLTVTCSQNMNHEYMSWYRQDPGLGLRQIYYSMNVEVTDKGDVPEGYKVSRKEKRNFPLILESPSPNQTSLYFCASSPIQGRPGANVLTFGAGSRLTVL.